The clone carrying this TCR beta chain appeared many times. What it recognizes is unknown. The ends were cut back, 5 bases at V and 2 bases at J, with 16 bases in the middle. CDR1 MNHNS and CDR2 SASEGT come from the germline V gene. The CDR3 contains 15 residues. These data are taken from a study of neurological immune-mediated disorders. A 10-nucleotide random UMI tagged transcripts in template-switch 5'RACE cDNA synthesis. In TCRdb, the 5' RACE reads were re-called with MiXCR into one record per CDR3 protein. The profile shows roughly 21,000 distinct CDR3 sequences, 17% of them singletons. Study results and caveats: HTLV-1-associated myelopathy displayed the greatest TCR clonal expansion, and multiple sclerosis exhibited the smallest, lower than that of healthy controls.

The receptor's source is a woman younger than 30 with multiple sclerosis. Sequenced material: CD8+ T cells from blood. The chain links TRBV6-1 to TRBJ2-7; maybe TRBD2 (7 bases). The CDR3 nucleotides are TGTGCCAGCAGTCCGTTGGGCGGGGGCACCTACGAGCAGTACTTC. Translation: CASSPLGGGTYEQYF.